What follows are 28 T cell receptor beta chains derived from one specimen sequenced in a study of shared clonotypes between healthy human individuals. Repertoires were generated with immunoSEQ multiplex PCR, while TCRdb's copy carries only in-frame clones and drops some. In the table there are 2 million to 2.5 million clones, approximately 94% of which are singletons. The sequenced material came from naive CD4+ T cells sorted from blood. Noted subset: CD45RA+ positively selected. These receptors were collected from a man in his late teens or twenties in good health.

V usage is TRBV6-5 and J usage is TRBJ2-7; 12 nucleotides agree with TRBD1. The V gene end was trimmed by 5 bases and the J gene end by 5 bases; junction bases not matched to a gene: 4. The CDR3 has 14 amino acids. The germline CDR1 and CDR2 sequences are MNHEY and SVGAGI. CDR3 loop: CASSTGTGGHEQYF. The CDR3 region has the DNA TGTGCCAGCAGTACCGGGACAGGGGGCCACGAGCAGTACTTC.

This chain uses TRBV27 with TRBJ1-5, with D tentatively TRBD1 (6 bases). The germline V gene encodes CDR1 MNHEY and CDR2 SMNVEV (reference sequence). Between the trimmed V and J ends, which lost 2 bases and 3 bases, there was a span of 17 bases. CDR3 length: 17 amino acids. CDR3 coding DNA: TGTGCCAGCAGTTTAATTGGGGGCCCTACCCTCAATCAGCCCCAGCATTTT. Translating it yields CASSLIGGPTLNQPQHF.

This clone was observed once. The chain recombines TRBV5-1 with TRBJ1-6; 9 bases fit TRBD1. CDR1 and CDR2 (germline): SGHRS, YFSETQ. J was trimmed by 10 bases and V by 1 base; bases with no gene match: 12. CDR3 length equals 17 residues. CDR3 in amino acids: CASSLPPGQGSLSPLHF. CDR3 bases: TGCGCCAGCAGCTTGCCCCCGGGACAGGGTTCTCTCTCACCCCTCCACTTT.

The CDR3 spells CASSPLGPNTEAFF. CDR3 coding DNA: TGTGCCAGCAGTCCCCTAGGCCCGAACACTGAAGCTTTCTTT. V and J are TRBV6-5 and TRBJ1-1, with unresolved D. V was trimmed by 5 bases and J by 1 base, leaving 11 bases between them. CDR1 is MNHEY, CDR2 SVGAGI, per germline. The CDR3 loop spans 14 amino acids.

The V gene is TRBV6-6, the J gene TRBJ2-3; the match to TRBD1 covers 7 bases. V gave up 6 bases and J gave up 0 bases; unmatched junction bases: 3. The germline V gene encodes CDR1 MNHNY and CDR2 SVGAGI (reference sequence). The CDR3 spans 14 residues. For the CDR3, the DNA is TGTGCCAGCAGGGAGACAGGGAGCACAGATACGCAGTATTTT. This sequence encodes CASRETGSTDTQYF.

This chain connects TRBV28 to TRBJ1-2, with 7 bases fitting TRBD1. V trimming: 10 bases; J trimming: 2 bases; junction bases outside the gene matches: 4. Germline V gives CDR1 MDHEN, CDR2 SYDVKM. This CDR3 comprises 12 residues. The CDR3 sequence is CAITGDNYGYTF. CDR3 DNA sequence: TGTGCCATCACAGGGGACAACTATGGCTACACCTTC.

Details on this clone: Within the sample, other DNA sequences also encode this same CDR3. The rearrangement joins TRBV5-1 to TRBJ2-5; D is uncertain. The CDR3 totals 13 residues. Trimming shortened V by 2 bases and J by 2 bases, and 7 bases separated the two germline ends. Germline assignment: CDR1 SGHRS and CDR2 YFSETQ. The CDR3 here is CASSFDTQETQYF. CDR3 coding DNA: TGCGCCAGCAGCTTTGACACTCAAGAGACCCAGTACTTC.

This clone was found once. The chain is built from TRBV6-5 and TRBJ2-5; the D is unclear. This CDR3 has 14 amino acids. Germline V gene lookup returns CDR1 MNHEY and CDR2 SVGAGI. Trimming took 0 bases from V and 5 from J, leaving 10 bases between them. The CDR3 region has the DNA TGTGCCAGCAGTTACTCGACACTTCGGGAGACCCAGTACTTC. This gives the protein CASSYSTLRETQYF.

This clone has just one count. In DNA, the CDR3 is TGTGCCAGCAGCGTTTCTAGCGGGAGTAGCTACGAGCAGTACTTC. It encodes CASSVSSGSSYEQYF. The rearrangement joins TRBV6-5 to TRBJ2-7; 10 nucleotides line up with TRBD2. J was trimmed by 3 bases and V by 6 bases; bases with no gene match: 8. The CDR3 spans 15 residues. Looked up from germline, CDR1 is MNHEY and CDR2 is SVGAGI.

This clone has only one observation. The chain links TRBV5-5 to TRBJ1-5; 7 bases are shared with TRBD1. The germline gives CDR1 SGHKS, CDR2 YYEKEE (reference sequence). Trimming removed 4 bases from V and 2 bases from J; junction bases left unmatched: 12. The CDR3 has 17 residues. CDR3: CASSHQGVRGGNQPQHF. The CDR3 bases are TGTGCCAGCAGCCACCAGGGGGTTCGAGGAGGCAATCAGCCCCAGCATTTT.

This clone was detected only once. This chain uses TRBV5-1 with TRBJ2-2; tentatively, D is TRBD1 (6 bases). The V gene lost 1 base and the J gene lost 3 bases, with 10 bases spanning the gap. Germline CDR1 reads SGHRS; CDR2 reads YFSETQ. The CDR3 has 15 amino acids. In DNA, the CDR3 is TGCGCCAGCAGCTTGAGGCAGGGGTACACCGGGGAGCTGTTTTTT. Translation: CASSLRQGYTGELFF.

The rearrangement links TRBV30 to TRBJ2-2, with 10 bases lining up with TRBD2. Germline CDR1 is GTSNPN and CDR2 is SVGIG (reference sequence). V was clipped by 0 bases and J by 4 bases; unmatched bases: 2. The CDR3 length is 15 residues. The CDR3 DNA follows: TGTGCCTGGAGTGTACGACTAGCGGGCACCGGGGAGCTGTTTTTT. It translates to CAWSVRLAGTGELFF.

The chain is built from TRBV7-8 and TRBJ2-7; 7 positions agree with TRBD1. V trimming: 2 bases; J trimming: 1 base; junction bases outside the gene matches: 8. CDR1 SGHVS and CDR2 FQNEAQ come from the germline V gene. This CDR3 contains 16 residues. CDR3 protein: CASSLRSGTASYEQYF. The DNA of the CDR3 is TGTGCCAGCAGCTTAAGGTCGGGGACAGCGTCCTACGAGCAGTACTTC.

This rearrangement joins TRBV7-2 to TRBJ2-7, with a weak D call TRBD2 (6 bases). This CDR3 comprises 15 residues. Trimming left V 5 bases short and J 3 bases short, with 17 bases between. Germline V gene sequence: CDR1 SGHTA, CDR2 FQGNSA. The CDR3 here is CASSGRPPRLYEQYF. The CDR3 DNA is TGTGCCAGCAGCGGGAGGCCCCCCAGGCTCTACGAGCAGTACTTC.

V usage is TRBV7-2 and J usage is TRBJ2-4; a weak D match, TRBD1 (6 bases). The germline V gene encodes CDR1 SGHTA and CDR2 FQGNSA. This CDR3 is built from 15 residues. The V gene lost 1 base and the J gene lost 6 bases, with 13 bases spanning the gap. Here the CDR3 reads CASSLDPGAANIQYF. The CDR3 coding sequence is TGTGCCAGCAGCTTAGATCCAGGGGCAGCAAACATTCAGTACTTC.

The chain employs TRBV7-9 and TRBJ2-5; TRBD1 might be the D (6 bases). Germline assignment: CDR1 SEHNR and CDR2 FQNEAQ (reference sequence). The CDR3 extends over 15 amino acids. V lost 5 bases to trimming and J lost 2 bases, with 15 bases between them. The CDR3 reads CASSPTGRGQETQYF. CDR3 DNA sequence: TGTGCCAGCAGCCCAACAGGGAGAGGACAAGAGACCCAGTACTTC.

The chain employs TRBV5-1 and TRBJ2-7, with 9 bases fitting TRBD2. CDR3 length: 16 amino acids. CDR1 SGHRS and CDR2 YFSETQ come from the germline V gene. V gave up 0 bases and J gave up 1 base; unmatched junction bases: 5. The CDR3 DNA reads TGCGCCAGCAGCTTGGTAGCTAGCGGGGAATCCTACGAGCAGTACTTC. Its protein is CASSLVASGESYEQYF.

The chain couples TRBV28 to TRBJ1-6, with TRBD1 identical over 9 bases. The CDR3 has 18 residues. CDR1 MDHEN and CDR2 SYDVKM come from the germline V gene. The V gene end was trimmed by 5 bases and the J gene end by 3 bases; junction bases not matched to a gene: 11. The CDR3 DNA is TGTGCCAGCAGTCCGACCGGGACAGGGAACTTCTATAATTCACCCCTCCACTTT. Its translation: CASSPTGTGNFYNSPLHF. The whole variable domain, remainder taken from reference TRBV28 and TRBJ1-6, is DVKVTQSSRYLVKRTGEKVFLECVQDMDHENMFWYRQDPGLGLRLIYFSYDVKMKEKGDIPEGYSVSREKKERFSLILESASTNQTSMYLCASSPTGTGNFYNSPLHFGNGTRLTVT.

The CDR3 protein is CASSPGQRWEKLFF. The CDR3 DNA follows: TGCGCCAGCAGTCCCGGACAGCGGTGGGAAAAACTGTTTTTT. The chain uses TRBV10-2 and TRBJ1-4; a possible D gene is TRBD1 (6 bases). Trimming shortened V by 5 bases and J by 8 bases, and 15 bases separated the two germline ends. Germline V CDR1 and CDR2: WSHSY, SAAADI. The CDR3 runs to 14 residues.

The CDR3 DNA sequence: TGTGCCAGCAGCTCGAAGGGGGCCTACGAGCAGTACTTC. It translates to CASSSKGAYEQYF. The genes are TRBV11-3 and TRBJ2-7, with D perhaps TRBD1 (6 bases). CDR1 is SGHNT and CDR2 is YENEEA in the germline V gene. This CDR3 comprises 13 residues. The V and J ends lost 4 bases and 2 bases respectively, with 9 bases between them.

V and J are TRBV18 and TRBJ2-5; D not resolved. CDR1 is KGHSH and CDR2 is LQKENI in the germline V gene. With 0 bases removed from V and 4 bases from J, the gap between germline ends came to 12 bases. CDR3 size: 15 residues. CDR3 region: CASSPPARLGETQYF. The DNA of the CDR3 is TGTGCCAGCTCACCACCGGCCCGGTTAGGAGAGACCCAGTACTTC.

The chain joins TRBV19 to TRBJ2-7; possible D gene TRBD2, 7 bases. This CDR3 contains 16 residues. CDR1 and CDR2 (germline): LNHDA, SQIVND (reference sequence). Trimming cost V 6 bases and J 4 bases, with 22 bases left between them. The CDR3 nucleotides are TGTGCCAGTAGCCCTGTTGGCGGGAGAGGGGGTTACGAGCAGTACTTC. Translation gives CASSPVGGRGGYEQYF.

CDR3 protein: CASSYPTGQGSETQYF. The CDR3 coding sequence is TGTGCCAGCAGTTACCCGACAGGTCAAGGATCAGAGACCCAGTACTTC. The chain recombines TRBV6-6 with TRBJ2-5; D perhaps matches TRBD1 (6 bases). This CDR3 spans 16 amino acids. V lost 2 bases, J lost 4 bases, and 17 bases lay in between. Germline V gene data show CDR1 as MNHNY and CDR2 as SVGAGI (reference sequence).

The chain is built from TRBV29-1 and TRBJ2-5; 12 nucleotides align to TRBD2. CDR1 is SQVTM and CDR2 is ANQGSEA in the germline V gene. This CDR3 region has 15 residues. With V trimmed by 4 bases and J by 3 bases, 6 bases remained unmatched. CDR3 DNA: TGCAGCGTTGTGCGGACTAGCGGGATGAAAGAGACCCAGTACTTC. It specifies CSVVRTSGMKETQYF.

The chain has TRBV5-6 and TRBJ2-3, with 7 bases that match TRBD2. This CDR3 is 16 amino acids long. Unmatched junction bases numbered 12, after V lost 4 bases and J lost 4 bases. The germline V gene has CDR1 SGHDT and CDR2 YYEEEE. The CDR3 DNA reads TGTGCCAGCAGCCGCGCCGGCGGGAGTGGATCAGATACGCAGTATTTT. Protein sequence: CASSRAGGSGSDTQYF.

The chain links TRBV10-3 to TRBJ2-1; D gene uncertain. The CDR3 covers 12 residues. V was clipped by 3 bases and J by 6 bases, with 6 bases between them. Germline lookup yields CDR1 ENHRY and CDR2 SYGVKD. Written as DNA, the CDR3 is TGTGCCATCAGTGATCGACCCAATGAGCAGTTCTTC. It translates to CAISDRPNEQFF.

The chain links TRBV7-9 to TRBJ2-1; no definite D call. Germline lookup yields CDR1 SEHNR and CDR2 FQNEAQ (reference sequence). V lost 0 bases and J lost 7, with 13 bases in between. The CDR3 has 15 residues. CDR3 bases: TGTGCCAGCAGCTTAGCGCGGTGGGAAGCGAATGAGCAGTTCTTC. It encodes CASSLARWEANEQFF.

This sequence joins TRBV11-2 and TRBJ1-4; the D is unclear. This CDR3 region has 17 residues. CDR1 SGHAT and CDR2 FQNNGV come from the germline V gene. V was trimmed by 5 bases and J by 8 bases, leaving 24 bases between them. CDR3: CASSHSGGKWVNEKLFF. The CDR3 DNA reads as TGTGCCAGCAGCCATTCTGGTGGGAAGTGGGTCAACGAAAAACTGTTTTTT.